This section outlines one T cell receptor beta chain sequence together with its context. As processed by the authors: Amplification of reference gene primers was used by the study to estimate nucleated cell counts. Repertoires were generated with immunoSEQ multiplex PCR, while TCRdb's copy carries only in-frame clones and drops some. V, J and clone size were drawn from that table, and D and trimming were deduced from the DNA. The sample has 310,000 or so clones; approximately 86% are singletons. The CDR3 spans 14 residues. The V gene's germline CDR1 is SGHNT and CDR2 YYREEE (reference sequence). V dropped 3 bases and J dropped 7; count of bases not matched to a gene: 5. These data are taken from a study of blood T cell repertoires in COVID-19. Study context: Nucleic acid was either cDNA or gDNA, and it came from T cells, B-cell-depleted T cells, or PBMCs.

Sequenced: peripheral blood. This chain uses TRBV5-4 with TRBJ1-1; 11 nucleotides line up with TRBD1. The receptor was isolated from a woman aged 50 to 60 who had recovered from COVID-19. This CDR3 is CASSSGQGVDEAFF. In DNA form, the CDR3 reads TGTGCCAGCAGCTCGGGACAGGGGGTAGATGAAGCTTTCTTT.